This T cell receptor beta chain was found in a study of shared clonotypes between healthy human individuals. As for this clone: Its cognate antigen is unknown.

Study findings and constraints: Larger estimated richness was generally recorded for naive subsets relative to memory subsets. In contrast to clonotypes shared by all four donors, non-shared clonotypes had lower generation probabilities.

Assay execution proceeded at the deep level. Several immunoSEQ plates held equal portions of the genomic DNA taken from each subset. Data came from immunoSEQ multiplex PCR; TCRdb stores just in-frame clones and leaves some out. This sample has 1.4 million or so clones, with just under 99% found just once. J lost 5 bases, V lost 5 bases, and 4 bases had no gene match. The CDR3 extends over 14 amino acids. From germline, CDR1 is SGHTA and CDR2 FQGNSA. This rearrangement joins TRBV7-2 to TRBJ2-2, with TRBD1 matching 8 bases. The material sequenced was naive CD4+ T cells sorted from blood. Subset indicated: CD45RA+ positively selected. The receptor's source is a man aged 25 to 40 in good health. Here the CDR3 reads CASSRDRSTGELFF. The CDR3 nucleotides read TGTGCCAGCAGCCGGGACAGGTCGACCGGGGAGCTGTTTTTT.